The 23 T cell receptor beta chains listed next were all sequenced from one sample in a study of CD8+ T cells in alopecia areata. After isolation, RNA underwent reverse transcription to generate cDNA as the sequencing template. Generated by immunoSEQ multiplex PCR, the TCRdb table keeps only in-frame clones and is missing some. This table has some 150,000 clones, about 67% appearing once. The specimen was CD8+ T cells sorted from blood, collected at week 0. Receptors were obtained from a human donor with alopecia areata.

The gene calls are TRBV9 and TRBJ1-1; D gene uncertain. Germline V lookup: CDR1 SGDLS, CDR2 YYNGEE. The CDR3 has 14 amino acids. Between the trimmed V and J ends, which lost 3 bases and 3 bases, there was a span of 12 bases. The CDR3 DNA reads as TGTGCCAGCAGCGGTACGGCGAGGGACACTGAAGCTTTCTTT. It yields the protein CASSGTARDTEAFF.

This chain uses TRBV5-1 with TRBJ2-3, with 9 bases lining up with TRBD2. Germline loops: CDR1 SGHRS, CDR2 YFSETQ. CDR3 length equals 15 residues. The V gene end was trimmed by 6 bases and the J gene end by 2 bases; junction bases not matched to a gene: 7. CDR3 protein: CASKLRTSDTDTQYF. Written as DNA, the CDR3 is TGCGCCAGCAAACTCAGGACTAGCGACACAGATACGCAGTATTTT. The full variable domain, in which reference TRBV5-1 and TRBJ2-3 provide the parts outside the CDR3, is KAGVTQTPRYLIKTRGQQVTLSCSPISGHRSVSWYQQTPGQGLQFLFEYFSETQRNKGNFPGRFSGRQFSNSRSEMNVSTLELGDSALYLCASKLRTSDTDTQYFGPGTRLTVL.

The J gene is TRBJ2-1, the V gene TRBV11-1; maybe TRBD2 (5 bases). V was clipped by 7 bases and J by 4 bases, with 11 bases between them. CDR3 length: 13 amino acids. Per germline, CDR1 SGHAT and CDR2 FQDESV (reference sequence). The CDR3 sequence is CASTQEAYNEQFF. CDR3 DNA sequence: TGTGCCAGCACCCAGGAGGCATACAATGAGCAGTTCTTC.

The chain is built from TRBV5-1 and TRBJ1-6; perhaps TRBD1 as D (6 bases). The CDR3 contains 17 residues. The germline gives CDR1 SGHRS, CDR2 YFSETQ. The V gene lost 4 bases and the J gene lost 14 bases, with 28 bases spanning the gap. CDR3 in amino acids: CASSDVGGRLGDLTLHF. Written as DNA, the CDR3 is TGCGCCAGCAGCGATGTGGGGGGGCGGCTCGGTGATTTGACCCTCCACTTT.

The chain links TRBV7-2 to TRBJ2-3; a weak D match, TRBD1 (6 bases). This CDR3 is built from 10 residues. Trimming took off 7 bases at V and 8 bases at J, with 7 bases between the two ends. The germline V gene has CDR1 SGHTA and CDR2 FQGNSA. CDR3 protein: CASKQGTQYF. The CDR3 region has the DNA TGTGCCAGCAAACAGGGTACGCAGTATTTT.

The V and J genes are TRBV5-6 and TRBJ2-5; no firm D call. The J call may be in error: the DNA end matches TRBJ2-7 better. The CDR3 runs to 12 residues. CDR1 SGHDT and CDR2 YYEEEE come from the germline V gene. CDR3 sequence (DNA): TGTGCCAGCAGCTTGAGAACCTACGAGCAGTACTTC. Translation gives CASSLRTYEQYF.

The V and J genes are TRBV29-1 and TRBJ1-2; 8 bases match TRBD1. CDR3 length equals 12 residues. The V and J ends lost 8 bases and 6 bases, in that order; junction bases with no gene match: 8. Per the germline V gene, CDR1 is SQVTM and CDR2 is ANQGSEA. Here the CDR3 DNA reads TGCAGCCCTGGACAGGGTGAGAATGGCTACACCTTC. Protein: CSPGQGENGYTF.

The chain combines TRBV5-1 with TRBJ1-1; the match to TRBD1 covers 7 bases. The CDR3 is 15 residues long. Trimming at V came to 1 base and at J to 3 bases, leaving 6 bases not matched to a gene. Germline loops: CDR1 SGHRS, CDR2 YFSETQ. Written as DNA, the CDR3 is TGCGCCAGCAGCTTGCTACAGGGGATCGACACTGAAGCTTTCTTT. It yields the protein CASSLLQGIDTEAFF.

In DNA, the CDR3 is TGTGCCAGCAGCTTACCAGGGGCCGGGGAGCTGTTTTTT. As protein: CASSLPGAGELFF. The J gene is TRBJ2-2, the V gene TRBV7-6, with D possibly being TRBD1 (6 bases). CDR3 size: 13 residues. Between the trimmed V and J ends, which lost 2 bases and 6 bases, there was a span of 7 bases. Germline V gene lookup returns CDR1 SGHVS and CDR2 FNYEAQ. The entire variable domain, with the rest obtained from reference TRBV7-6 and TRBJ2-2, is as follows: GAGVSQSPRYKVTKRGQDVALRCDPISGHVSLYWYRQALGQGPEFLTYFNYEAQQDKSGLPNDRFSAERPEGSISTLTIQRTEQRDSAMYRCASSLPGAGELFFGEGSRLTVL.

This clone has a handful of counts. The V and J genes are TRBV7-2 and TRBJ2-5; D remains unclear. There are 15 residues in the CDR3. Germline CDR1 SGHTA, CDR2 FQGNSA. V was trimmed by 5 bases and J by 6 bases, leaving 19 bases between them. CDR3 residues: CASSPRGWVAQTQYF. The CDR3 DNA is TGTGCCAGCAGCCCCCGAGGCTGGGTGGCTCAGACCCAGTACTTC.

This clone was counted a few times. This rearrangement joins TRBV5-6 to TRBJ2-1; 11 bases map to TRBD2. The CDR3 runs to 15 residues. Germline V lookup: CDR1 SGHDT, CDR2 YYEEEE. J was trimmed by 8 bases and V by 2 bases; bases with no gene match: 6. CDR3: CASSFSSGGIDEQFF. CDR3 nucleotide sequence: TGTGCCAGCAGCTTCTCTAGCGGGGGGATCGATGAGCAGTTCTTC.

This clone occurred once. The chain links TRBV7-8 to TRBJ2-7; D remains ambiguous. The V gene's germline CDR1 is SGHVS and CDR2 FQNEAQ. Trimming left V 0 bases short and J 1 base short, with 7 bases between. The CDR3 has 14 amino acids. CDR3 amino acids: CASSLALKSYEQYF. The CDR3 nucleotides are TGTGCCAGCAGCTTAGCGCTGAAATCCTACGAGCAGTACTTC.

This clone was seen a handful of times. The J gene is TRBJ2-4, the V gene TRBV13; 7 bases are a match to TRBD2. V was pared by 5 bases and J by 0 bases, with 13 bases of the junction left unmatched. The germline V gene encodes CDR1 PRHDT and CDR2 FYEKMQ (reference sequence). The CDR3 contains 18 residues. The CDR3 nucleotides read TGTGCCAGCAGCCCAACCGGCGAGGGAGGGCGAGCCAAAAACATTCAGTACTTC. The encoded protein is CASSPTGEGGRAKNIQYF.

The rearrangement uses TRBV29-1 and TRBJ2-2; the match to TRBD2 covers 9 bases. Germline V gene data show CDR1 as SQVTM and CDR2 as ANQGSEA. The CDR3 is 17 residues long. Trimming removed 5 bases from V and 4 bases from J; junction bases left unmatched: 14. CDR3 residues: CSVSTKAAGGFTGELFF. DNA for the CDR3: TGCAGCGTTTCCACAAAGGCAGCGGGGGGCTTCACCGGGGAGCTGTTTTTT.

In its sample, this clone was seen a few times. CDR3 DNA: TGTGCCAGCAGTGATCGGCTAGCGGGGGGCTCAAGCACAGATACGCAGTATTTT. This translates into CASSDRLAGGSSTDTQYF. V usage is TRBV2 and J usage is TRBJ2-3; 11 nucleotides match TRBD2. The germline CDR1 and CDR2 sequences are SNHLY and FYNNEI. There are 18 residues in the CDR3. V lost 3 bases to trimming and J lost 0 bases; unmatched junction nucleotides: 8.

The chain employs TRBV9 and TRBJ2-7, with a possible D match to TRBD2 (5 bases). V lost 0 bases and J lost 1, with 8 bases in between. The CDR3 covers 14 residues. Germline-derived CDR1 and CDR2 are SGDLS and YYNGEE. The CDR3 spells CASSVASKSYEQYF. CDR3 in DNA: TGTGCCAGCAGCGTAGCTAGCAAATCCTACGAGCAGTACTTC.

The chain employs TRBV23-1 and TRBJ2-5, with 12 bases matching TRBD2. TRBV23-1 is an open reading frame, and its role is uncertain. The CDR3 is 15 amino acids. The J segment lost 3 bases and the V segment lost 5 bases, leaving 4 bases of the junction unmatched. The CDR3 reads CASSSRTSGEETQYF. The CDR3 region has the DNA TGCGCCAGCAGTAGTAGGACTAGCGGGGAAGAGACCCAGTACTTC.

The genes are TRBV7-9 and TRBJ2-5; tentative D call: TRBD2 (6 bases). The germline CDR1 and CDR2 sequences are SEHNR and FQNEAQ (reference sequence). The CDR3 is 19 residues long. V lost 4 bases to trimming and J lost 5 bases, with 29 bases between them. CDR3 nucleotides: TGTGCCAGCAGCTCCCGGGACTCTAGCGCCGCCAGGTTCCGGGAGACCCAGTACTTC. Amino acid sequence: CASSSRDSSAARFRETQYF.

This clone was found a few times. The chain combines TRBV30 with TRBJ1-5; D unresolved. Looked up from germline, CDR1 is GTSNPN and CDR2 is SVGIG (reference sequence). The CDR3 runs to 13 residues. Trimming removed 0 bases from V and 4 bases from J, with 7 bases in between. In nucleotides, the CDR3 is TGTGCCTGGAGTGTATCACTGAATCAGCCCCAGCATTTT. Protein sequence: CAWSVSLNQPQHF.

The rearrangement links TRBV5-1 to TRBJ2-7, with 8 bases identical to TRBD1. The CDR3 length is 15 residues. Germline V lookup: CDR1 SGHRS, CDR2 YFSETQ. Trimming at V came to 0 bases and at J to 6 bases, leaving 8 bases not matched to a gene. The CDR3 sequence is CASSLGDRGALEQYF. The CDR3 DNA is TGCGCCAGCAGCTTGGGAGACAGGGGTGCCCTCGAGCAGTACTTC.

The chain recombines TRBV5-1 with TRBJ2-3; 11 bases line up with TRBD2. CDR1 SGHRS and CDR2 YFSETQ come from the germline V gene. The J segment lost 0 bases and the V segment lost 4 bases, leaving 4 bases of the junction unmatched. CDR3 size: 16 residues. In DNA form, the CDR3 reads TGCGCCAGCAGCCCGAGACTAGCGGGGAGCACAGATACGCAGTATTTT. Its translation: CASSPRLAGSTDTQYF.

This clone was seen only once. The rearrangement links TRBV29-1 to TRBJ1-6, with D possibly TRBD1 on 6 matching bases. This CDR3 comprises 12 residues. V gave up 0 bases and J gave up 16 bases, with 13 bases separating them. The germline gives CDR1 SQVTM, CDR2 ANQGSEA. The CDR3 here is CSVEEGGDRLHF. CDR3 DNA sequence: TGCAGCGTTGAAGAAGGGGGGGATAGGCTCCACTTT.

A word on this clone: At one of its ends the junction is not consistent with the germline gene, which may arise from a read error. The chain couples TRBV7-7 to TRBJ2-3; D is unclear. This CDR3 has 15 residues. In germline, CDR1 is SSHAT, CDR2 FNYEAQ (reference sequence). The CDR3 sequence is CASSPSAAPTDTQYF. The CDR3 DNA follows: TGTGCTAGCAGCCCCAGTGCAGCACCCACAGATACGCAGTATTTT.